The present T cell receptor (beta chain) was sequenced within a study of tumor-infiltrating lymphocytes in primary liver carcinoma. Study as a whole: Tumors, staged T1-T3 N0M0, spanned about 4 to 11 cm. Study results and limitations: Against blood, tumors held a significantly higher top-250-clone fraction (p = 0.039).

V gave up 1 base and J gave up 4 bases; unmatched junction bases: 4. The CDR3 runs 15 residues. Germline DNA was also extracted, while the blood RNA originated from unsorted whole blood. Chronic HBV infection affected patients, none of whom had received treatment. This clonotype was counted at least ten times. Its antigen remains unidentified. Reverse transcription of approximately 500 ng total RNA with a constant-region primer produced TCR beta cDNA. Researchers made the TCR beta libraries by running three nested multiplex PCR rounds with slightly modified ARM-PCR. Researchers ran the first two PCR rounds for approximately 10 cycles each with TRBV1-TRBV30 forward primers and a C-beta reverse primer. MiXCR, applied by TCRdb to the multiplex PCR reads, yields one record per CDR3 protein. The data contain about 320,000 distinct CDR3 sequences, about 50% of them singletons.

The material sequenced was peripheral blood. The sequence came from a woman aged 25 to 39 with primary liver carcinoma and hepatitis B virus infection. The chain employs TRBV12-3 or TRBV12-4 and TRBJ2-5, with 9 nucleotides matching TRBD1. In DNA form, the CDR3 reads TGTGCCAGCAGTTTAGGGGACAGGGACCTAGAGACCCAGTACTTC. It specifies CASSLGDRDLETQYF.